A selection of T cell receptor beta chains follows, all from one sample in a study of T cell changes during pregnancy in multiple sclerosis. Profiled with immunoSEQ multiplex PCR; TCRdb holds only in-frame clones, not every one. Among more than 75,000 clones listed, about 94% were seen once. The source material was peripheral blood, sampled in the third trimester of pregnancy. These receptors were obtained from a female donor with multiple sclerosis, enrolled in a pregnancy study. CDR3s include the opening cysteine and the closing phenylalanine or tryptophan. D genes are given only for firm matches. Not all rows give a size; the values are once, few, many and, for expanded clones, a class.

V,size,length,J,D,DNA,CDR3
TRBV7-2,-,12,TRBJ1-5,-,TGTGCCAGCAGCCGAAGAGATCAGCCCCAGCATTTT,CASSRRDQPQHF
TRBV13,once,14,TRBJ2-5,-,TGTGCCAGCAGCTTAGGGCGAGGTGTGGAGACCCAGTACTTC,CASSLGRGVETQYF
TRBV27,-,13,TRBJ1-1,-,TGTGCCAGCAGATCAGGGGCCAACACTGAAGCTTTCTTT,CASRSGANTEAFF
TRBV27,-,14,TRBJ2-7,-,TGTGCCAGCAGTCCGGAGACAGGCTCCTACGAGCAGTACTTC,CASSPETGSYEQYF
TRBV5-4,-,15,TRBJ1-2,-,TGTGCCAGCAGCTTGGTATGGGGCAGGGCTGATGGCTACACCTTC,CASSLVWGRADGYTF
TRBV5-4,-,18,TRBJ1-1,-,TGTGCCAGCAGCCCGAGGACAGTCCCCTCTTCGATGAACACTGAAGCTTTCTTT,CASSPRTVPSSMNTEAFF
TRBV5-1,-,15,TRBJ2-3,TRBD1,TGCGCCAGCAGCCCCAGGGGGCGCGGCACAGATACGCAGTATTTT,CASSPRGRGTDTQYF
TRBV6-5,-,15,TRBJ1-4,-,TGTGCCAGCAGTTACTCTGGGGGCGCGGGTGAAAAACTGTTTTTT,CASSYSGGAGEKLFF
TRBV19,once,16,TRBJ2-3,TRBD1,TGTGCCAGTAGTATAGGGACAGGGGGTTTCACAGATACGCAGTATTTT,CASSIGTGGFTDTQYF
TRBV14,-,15,TRBJ2-5,TRBD2,TGTGCCAGCAGCCGACTAGCGGGGGACCAAGAGACCCAGTACTTC,CASSRLAGDQETQYF
TRBV19,-,16,TRBJ2-5,-,TGTGCCAGTAGTAAGGCGGAAGGACAGATACAAGAGACCCAGTACTTC,CASSKAEGQIQETQYF
TRBV4-2,-,14,TRBJ2-1,-,TGTGCCAGCAGCCAGAGACAGGACCCAAATGAGCAGTTCTTC,CASSQRQDPNEQFF
TRBV7-9,-,14,TRBJ2-1,-,TGTGCCAGCAGCTTACCCCTAGTTTCGAATGAGCAGTTCTTC,CASSLPLVSNEQFF
TRBV4-2,-,18,TRBJ2-7,TRBD2,TGTGCCAGCAGCCCCGAACCAACCACTAGCGGGGGGATCTACGAGCAGTACTTC,CASSPEPTTSGGIYEQYF
TRBV7-8,few,15,TRBJ1-2,-,TGTGCCAGCAGCTTAGCGGGCACACCTAACTATGGCTACACCTTC,CASSLAGTPNYGYTF